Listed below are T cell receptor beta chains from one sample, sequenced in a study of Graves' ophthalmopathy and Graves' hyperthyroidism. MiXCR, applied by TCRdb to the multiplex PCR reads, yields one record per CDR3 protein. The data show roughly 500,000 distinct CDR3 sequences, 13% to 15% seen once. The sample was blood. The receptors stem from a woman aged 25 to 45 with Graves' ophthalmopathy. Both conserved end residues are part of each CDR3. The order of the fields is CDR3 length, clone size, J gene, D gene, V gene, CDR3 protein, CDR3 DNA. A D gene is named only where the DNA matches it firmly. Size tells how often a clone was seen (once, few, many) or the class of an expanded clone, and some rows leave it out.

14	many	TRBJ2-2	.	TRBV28	CASGLITNTGELFF	TGTGCCAGCGGTCTGATCACGAACACCGGGGAGCTGTTTTTT
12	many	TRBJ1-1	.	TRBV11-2	CASSFRGSEAFF	TGTGCCAGCAGTTTCAGAGGGTCCGAAGCTTTCTTT
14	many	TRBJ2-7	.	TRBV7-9	CASSTQGSPYEQYF	TGTGCCAGCAGCACCCAGGGTAGCCCCTACGAGCAGTACTTC
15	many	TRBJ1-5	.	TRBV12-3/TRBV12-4	CASSSGTESWGPQHF	TGTGCCAGCAGTTCAGGGACGGAGTCCTGGGGGCCCCAGCATTTT
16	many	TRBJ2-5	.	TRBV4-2	CASSSEAGGRQETQYF	TGTGCCAGCAGCTCAGAGGCAGGTGGAAGACAAGAGACCCAGTACTTC
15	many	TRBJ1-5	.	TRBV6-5	CASSYSSGQDQPQHF	TGTGCCAGCAGTTACTCGAGCGGGCAAGATCAGCCCCAGCATTTT
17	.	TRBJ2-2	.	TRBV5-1	CASSLEQYTTNTGELFF	TGCGCCAGCAGCTTGGAACAGTACACAACGAACACCGGGGAGCTGTTTTTT
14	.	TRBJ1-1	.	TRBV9	CASSIGAGSTEAFF	TGTGCCAGCTCAATAGGGGCCGGGAGCACTGAAGCTTTCTTT
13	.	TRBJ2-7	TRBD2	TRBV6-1	CASRGGFRYEQYF	TGTGCCAGCCGGGGGGGTTTTCGTTACGAGCAGTACTTC
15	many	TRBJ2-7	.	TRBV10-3	CAISESVEGSYEQYF	TGTGCCATCAGTGAGTCGGTTGAGGGTTCCTACGAGCAGTACTTC
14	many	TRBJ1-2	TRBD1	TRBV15	CATSRPGQGSGYTF	TGTGCCACCAGCAGACCCGGACAGGGCTCCGGCTACACCTTC
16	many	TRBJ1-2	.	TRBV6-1	CASSENLASANYGYTF	TGTGCCAGCAGTGAAAACTTGGCCAGCGCTAACTATGGCTACACCTTC
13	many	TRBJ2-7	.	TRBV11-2	CASSLLGGAEQYF	TGTGCCAGCAGCTTGTTGGGGGGGGCCGAGCAGTACTTC
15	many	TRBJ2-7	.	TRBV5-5	CASSFNTGDRYEQYF	TGTGCCAGCAGCTTTAACACAGGAGACCGGTACGAGCAGTACTTC